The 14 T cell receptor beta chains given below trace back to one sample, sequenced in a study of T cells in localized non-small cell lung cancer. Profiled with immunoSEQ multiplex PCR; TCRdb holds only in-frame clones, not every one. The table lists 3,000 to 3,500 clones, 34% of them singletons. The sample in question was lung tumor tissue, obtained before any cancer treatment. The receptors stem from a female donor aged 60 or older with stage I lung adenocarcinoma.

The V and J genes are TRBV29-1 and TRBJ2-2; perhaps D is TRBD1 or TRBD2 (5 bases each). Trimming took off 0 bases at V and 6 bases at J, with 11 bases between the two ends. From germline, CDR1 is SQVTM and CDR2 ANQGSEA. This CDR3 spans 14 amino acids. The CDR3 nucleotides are TGCAGCGTTGAAGAACGGGACCACCCCGGGGAGCTGTTTTTT. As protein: CSVEERDHPGELFF.

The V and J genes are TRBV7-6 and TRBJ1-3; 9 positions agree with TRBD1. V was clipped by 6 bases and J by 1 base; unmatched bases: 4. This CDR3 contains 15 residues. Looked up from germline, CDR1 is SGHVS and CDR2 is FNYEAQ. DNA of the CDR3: TGTGCCAGCAGGGCTGGGACAGGGTCTGGAAACACCATATATTTT. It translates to CASRAGTGSGNTIYF. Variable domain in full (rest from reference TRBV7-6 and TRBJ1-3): GAGVSQSPRYKVTKRGQDVALRCDPISGHVSLYWYRQALGQGPEFLTYFNYEAQQDKSGLPNDRFSAERPEGSISTLTIQRTEQRDSAMYRCASRAGTGSGNTIYFGEGSWLTVV.

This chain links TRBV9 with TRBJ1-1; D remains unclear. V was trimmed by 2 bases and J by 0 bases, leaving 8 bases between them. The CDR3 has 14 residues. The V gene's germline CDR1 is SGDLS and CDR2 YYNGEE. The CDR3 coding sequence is TGTGCCAGCAGCGTTGGACCGATGAACACTGAAGCTTTCTTT. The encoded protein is CASSVGPMNTEAFF.

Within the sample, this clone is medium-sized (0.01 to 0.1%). The DNA for the CDR3 is TGTGCCAGCAGTTACTCGTCCCGGACAGGGGTCGGAAACACCATATATTTT. Its protein product is CASSYSSRTGVGNTIYF. The V and J genes are TRBV6-8 and TRBJ1-3; 9 bases map to TRBD1. CDR3 length: 17 residues. V lost 0 bases and J lost 4; bases outside the gene matches: 7. Germline-derived CDR1 and CDR2 are MNHGY and SAAAGT.

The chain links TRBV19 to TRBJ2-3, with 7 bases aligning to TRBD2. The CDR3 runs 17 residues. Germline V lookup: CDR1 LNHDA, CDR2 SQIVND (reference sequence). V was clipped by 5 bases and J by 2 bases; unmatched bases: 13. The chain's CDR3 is CASSRAGDSGATDTQYF. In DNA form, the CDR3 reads TGTGCCAGTAGTCGGGCGGGAGACTCGGGTGCCACAGATACGCAGTATTTT.

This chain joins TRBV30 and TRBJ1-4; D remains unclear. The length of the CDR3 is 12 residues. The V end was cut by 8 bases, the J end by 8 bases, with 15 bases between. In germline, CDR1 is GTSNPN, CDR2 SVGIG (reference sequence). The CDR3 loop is CALGAAGEKLFF. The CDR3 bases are TGTGCCCTTGGCGCGGCGGGAGAAAAACTGTTTTTT.

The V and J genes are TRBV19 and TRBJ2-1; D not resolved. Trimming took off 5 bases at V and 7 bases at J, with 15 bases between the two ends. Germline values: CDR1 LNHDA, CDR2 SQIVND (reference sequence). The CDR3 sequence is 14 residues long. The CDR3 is CASSLPGIGNEQFF. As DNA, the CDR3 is TGTGCCAGTAGTCTCCCCGGTATTGGGAATGAGCAGTTCTTC. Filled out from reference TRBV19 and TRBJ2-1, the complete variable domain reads DGGITQSPKYLFRKEGQNVTLSCEQNLNHDAMYWYRQDPGQGLRLIYYSQIVNDFQKGDIAEGYSVSREKKESFPLTVTSAQKNPTAFYLCASSLPGIGNEQFFGPGTRLTVL.

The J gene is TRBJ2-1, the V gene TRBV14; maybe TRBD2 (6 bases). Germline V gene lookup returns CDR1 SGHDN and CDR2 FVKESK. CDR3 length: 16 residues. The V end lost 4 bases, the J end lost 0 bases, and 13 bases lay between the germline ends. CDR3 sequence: CASSPPGLLSYNEQFF. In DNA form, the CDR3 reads TGTGCCAGCAGCCCCCCGGGACTCCTCTCCTACAATGAGCAGTTCTTC. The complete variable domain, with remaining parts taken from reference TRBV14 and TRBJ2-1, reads EAGVTQFPSHSVIEKGQTVTLRCDPISGHDNLYWYRRVMGKEIKFLLHFVKESKQDESGMPNNRFLAERTGGTYSTLKVQPAELEDSGVYFCASSPPGLLSYNEQFFGPGTRLTVL.

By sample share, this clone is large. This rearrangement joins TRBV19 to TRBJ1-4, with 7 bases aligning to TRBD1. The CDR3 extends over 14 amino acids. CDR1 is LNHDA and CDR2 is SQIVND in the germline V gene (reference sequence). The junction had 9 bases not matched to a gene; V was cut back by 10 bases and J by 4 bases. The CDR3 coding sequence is TGTGCCACGGCCAGGGACAGCTATAATGAAAAACTGTTTTTT. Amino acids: CATARDSYNEKLFF.

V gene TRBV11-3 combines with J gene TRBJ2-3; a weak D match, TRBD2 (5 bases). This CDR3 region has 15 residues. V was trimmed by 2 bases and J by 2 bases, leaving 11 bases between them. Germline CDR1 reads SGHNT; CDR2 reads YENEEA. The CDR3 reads CASSLSGIFTDTQYF. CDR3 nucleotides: TGTGCCAGCAGCTTAAGCGGCATCTTCACAGATACGCAGTATTTT.

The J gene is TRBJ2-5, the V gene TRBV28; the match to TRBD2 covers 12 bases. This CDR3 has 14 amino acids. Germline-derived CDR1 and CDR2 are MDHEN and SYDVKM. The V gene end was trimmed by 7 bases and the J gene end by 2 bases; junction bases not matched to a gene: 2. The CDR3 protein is CASIGLAGQETQYF. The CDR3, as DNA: TGTGCCAGCATAGGACTAGCGGGACAAGAGACCCAGTACTTC.

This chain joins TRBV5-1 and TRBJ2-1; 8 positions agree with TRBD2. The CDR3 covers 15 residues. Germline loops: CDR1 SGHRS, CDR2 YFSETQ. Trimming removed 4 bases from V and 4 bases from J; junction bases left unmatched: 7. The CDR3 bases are TGCGCCAGCAGCGTTAGCGGGACTAGGTACAATGAGCAGTTCTTC. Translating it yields CASSVSGTRYNEQFF. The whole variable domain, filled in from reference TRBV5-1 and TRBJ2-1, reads KAGVTQTPRYLIKTRGQQVTLSCSPISGHRSVSWYQQTPGQGLQFLFEYFSETQRNKGNFPGRFSGRQFSNSRSEMNVSTLELGDSALYLCASSVSGTRYNEQFFGPGTRLTVL.

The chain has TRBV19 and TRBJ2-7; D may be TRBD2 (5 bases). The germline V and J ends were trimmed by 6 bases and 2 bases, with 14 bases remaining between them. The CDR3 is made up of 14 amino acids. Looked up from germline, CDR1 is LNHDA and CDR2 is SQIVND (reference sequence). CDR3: CASSLEPGTYEQYF. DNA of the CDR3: TGTGCCAGTAGCCTCGAGCCGGGAACCTACGAGCAGTACTTC.

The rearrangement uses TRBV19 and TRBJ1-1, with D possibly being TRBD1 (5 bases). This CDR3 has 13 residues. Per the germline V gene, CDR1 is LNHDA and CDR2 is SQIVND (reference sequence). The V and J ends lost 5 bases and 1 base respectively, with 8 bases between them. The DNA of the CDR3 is TGTGCCAGTAGTCTGACAGCGAACACTGAAGCTTTCTTT. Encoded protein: CASSLTANTEAFF.